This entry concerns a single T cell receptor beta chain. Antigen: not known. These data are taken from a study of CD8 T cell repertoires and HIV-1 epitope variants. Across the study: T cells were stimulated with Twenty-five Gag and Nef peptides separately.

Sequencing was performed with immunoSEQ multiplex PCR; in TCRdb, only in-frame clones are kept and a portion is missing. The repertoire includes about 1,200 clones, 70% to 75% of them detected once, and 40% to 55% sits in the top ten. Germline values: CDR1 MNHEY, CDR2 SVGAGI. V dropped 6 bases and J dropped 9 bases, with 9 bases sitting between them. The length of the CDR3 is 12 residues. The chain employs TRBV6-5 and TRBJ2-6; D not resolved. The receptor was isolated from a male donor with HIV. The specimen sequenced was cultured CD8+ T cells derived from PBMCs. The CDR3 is CASSPSGNVLTF. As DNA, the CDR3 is TGTGCCAGCAGCCCCTCGGGCAACGTCCTGACTTTC.